The present T cell receptor (beta chain) was sequenced within a study of identical twins (dated by TCRdb to the mid-2010s). With regard to the full study: The study deep-sequenced TCR alpha and beta repertoires from monozygotic twins, unrelated adults of various ages and cord blood to test whether fetal clonotypes persist. Replicate twin experiments were performed at different times using different library preparation protocols to rule out contamination.

Broad study findings and their caveats: In beta out-of-frame sequences, excess twin sharing was weaker, because having fewer shared sequences lowered the signal-to-noise ratio. Recombination models systematically underestimated out-of-frame TCR alpha sharing in monozygotic twins but agreed with sharing between unrelated individuals. Fewer insertions were carried by abundant cord blood beta clonotypes, a similar but weaker trend appeared in young adult naive repertoires, and no such trend appeared in memory repertoires. Because the same donors could not be followed over many years, the conclusions depended on cross-sectional statistical analysis. Zero-insertion analyses could be partly confounded by invariant T cells such as MAIT and iNKT, although diverse VJ usage argued against such confounding for most clonotypes. Compared with coincidental sharing between unrelated individuals, out-of-frame TCR alpha sequences shared between twins showed an excess of sequences with low generation probability.

Libraries were built with 5' RACE. TCRdb lists the instrument as Illumina HiSeq 2000. Template switching introduced a universal primer binding site; the final cDNA contained a unique molecular identifier, enabling accurate counting of TCR cDNA molecules. First-strand cDNA for TCR alpha and beta chains was synthesized from specific primers in the conserved constant-segment region. To control for contamination, every cDNA library was double barcoded, receiving both a SMART-Mk sample barcode and Illumina barcodes. TruSeq adapter sequences, together with Illumina sample barcodes, were added in two successive PCR steps. TCR alpha and beta cDNA libraries were sequenced on the Illumina HiSeq platform with custom primers. From the authors' description of their analysis: Raw reads were processed with MiGEC to extract unique molecular identifiers, and MiXCR was used to determine CDR3 positions. For each individual, recombination models were inferred using an EM algorithm with the repgenHMM and IGoR tools. Shared clonotypes were analyzed with the tcR package in R, and sharing was normalized by the product of cloneset sizes. To study raw recombination free of thymic and clonal selection effects, out-of-frame nonproductive sequences were analyzed. TCRdb itself trimmed the public reads at Q25 with fastp, ran MiXCR and retained productive beta chains. Rows are combined by CDR3 protein, so each entry shows the most common genes and DNA. The V and J calls and clone size come from TCRdb's table, not from the authors' own analysis. The sample table shows 500,000 or so distinct CDR3 sequences, and roughly an eighth are seen once. About 0.97% of the sample lies in the top ten.

CDR1 and CDR2, per the germline V gene, are SGHTA and FQGNSA. The CDR3 holds 15 amino acids from the cysteine to the phenylalanine. The DNA shown is the 45-base CDR3, in frame from base 1. About this clonotype itself: What antigen it recognizes has not been identified. One end of the junction does not line up with germline, which may come from a read error.

All donors were healthy Caucasians. Three pairs of female monozygotic twins, all aged roughly 18 to 30 years, made up the twin cohort. CD4+ and CD8+ T cell populations were isolated with positive isolation kits from Invitrogen. This sample also appeared in a second study, on yellow fever vaccine responses in identical twins. According to the second study: The authors reported that the T cell response to vaccination in identical twins appeared partly convergent and partly personalized. The study precisely tracked vaccine-responding T cell clones in identical twins.

The sequence came from a woman under 30 in good health. This chain joins TRBV7-2 to TRBJ2-7; TRBD2 is a possible D gene, resting on 6 matching bases. The sequenced sample consisted of CD4+ T cells sorted from blood. The base sequence is TGTGCCAACAGCTCCTTTTCGGGGGTATCCTACGAGCAGTACTTC. The translation is CANSSFSGVSYEQYF.